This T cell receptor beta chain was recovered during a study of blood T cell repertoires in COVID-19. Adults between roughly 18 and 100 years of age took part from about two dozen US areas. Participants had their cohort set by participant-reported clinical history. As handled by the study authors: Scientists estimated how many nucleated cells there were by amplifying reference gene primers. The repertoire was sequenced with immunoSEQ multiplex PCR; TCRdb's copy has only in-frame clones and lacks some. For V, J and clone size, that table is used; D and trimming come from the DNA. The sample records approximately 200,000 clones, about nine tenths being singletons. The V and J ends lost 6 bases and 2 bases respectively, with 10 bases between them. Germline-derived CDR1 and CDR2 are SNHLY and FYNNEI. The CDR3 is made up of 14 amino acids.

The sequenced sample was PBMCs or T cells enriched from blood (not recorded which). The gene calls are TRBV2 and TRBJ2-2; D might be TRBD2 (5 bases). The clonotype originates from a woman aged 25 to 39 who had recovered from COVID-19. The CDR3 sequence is CASRAVTNTGELFF. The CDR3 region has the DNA TGTGCCAGCAGAGCGGTCACCAACACCGGGGAGCTGTTTTTT.